A selection of T cell receptor beta chains follows, all from one sample in a study of CD8 T cells in Susac syndrome. Each CDR3 protein is one row after TCRdb ran MiXCR on the immunoSEQ multiplex PCR reads. The repertoire holds 110,000 or so distinct CDR3 sequences, with about 92% as singletons. The sequenced sample consisted of CD4+ T cells from PBMCs. All receptors derive from a human donor with multiple sclerosis. CDR3s include the opening cysteine and the closing phenylalanine or tryptophan. A D gene is named only where the DNA matches it firmly. A row's size may be missing; if present it is once, few, many or a size class.

CDR3 protein: CAWSVAGGSGNTIYF
CDR3 DNA: TGTGCCTGGAGTGTGGCTGGGGGCTCTGGAAACACCATATATTTT
D gene: .
V gene: TRBV30
J gene: TRBJ1-3
clone size: .

CDR3 protein: CASSFLGGTLGGYTF
CDR3 DNA: TGTGCCAGCAGTTTCCTAGGGGGCACTTTGGGTGGCTACACCTTC
D gene: TRBD1
V gene: TRBV27
J gene: TRBJ1-2
clone size: .

CDR3 protein: CASSLALTGGTEAFF
CDR3 DNA: TGTGCCAGCAGCTTAGCTTTGACAGGGGGCACTGAAGCTTTCTTT
D gene: TRBD1
V gene: TRBV7-8
J gene: TRBJ1-1
clone size: once

CDR3 protein: CAWGTGGGYTF
CDR3 DNA: TGTGCCTGGGGGACAGGTGGTGGCTACACCTTC
D gene: TRBD1
V gene: TRBV30
J gene: TRBJ1-2
clone size: .

CDR3 protein: CASTKIFNEKLFF
CDR3 DNA: TGTGCCAGCACGAAGATCTTTAATGAAAAACTGTTTTTT
D gene: .
V gene: TRBV6-2/TRBV6-3
J gene: TRBJ1-4
clone size: .

CDR3 protein: CASKDQPNSNQPQHF
CDR3 DNA: TGTGCCAGTAAGGACCAACCGAATAGCAATCAGCCCCAGCATTTT
D gene: .
V gene: TRBV19
J gene: TRBJ1-5
clone size: .

CDR3 protein: CASSLTSGGPREQFF
CDR3 DNA: TGTGCCAGCAGTCTAACCAGCGGGGGGCCGAGGGAGCAGTTCTTC
D gene: TRBD2
V gene: TRBV28
J gene: TRBJ2-1
clone size: .

CDR3 protein: CASSPWAGDYGYTF
CDR3 DNA: TGTGCCAGCAGCCCGTGGGCGGGGGACTATGGCTACACCTTC
D gene: .
V gene: TRBV5-4
J gene: TRBJ1-2
clone size: .

CDR3 protein: CASSQCSPGQGLDTQYF
CDR3 DNA: TGCGCCAGCAGTCAGTGCTCCCCGGGACAGGGGCTGGATACGCAGTATTTT
D gene: TRBD1
V gene: TRBV23-1
J gene: TRBJ2-3
clone size: .

CDR3 protein: CATSRNAAGLAGGETQYF
CDR3 DNA: TGTGCCACCAGCAGAAACGCAGCCGGACTAGCGGGGGGCGAGACCCAGTACTTC
D gene: TRBD2
V gene: TRBV15
J gene: TRBJ2-5
clone size: .

CDR3 protein: CASSTGWVGGYEQYF
CDR3 DNA: TGTGCCAGCAGCACTGGGTGGGTAGGGGGATACGAGCAGTACTTC
D gene: .
V gene: TRBV5-4
J gene: TRBJ2-7
clone size: .

CDR3 protein: CSGLVHEQFF
CDR3 DNA: TGCAGCGGGCTCGTGCATGAGCAGTTCTTC
D gene: .
V gene: TRBV29-1
J gene: TRBJ2-1
clone size: once

CDR3 protein: CASSQQVSTEAFF
CDR3 DNA: TGTGCCAGCTCACAACAGGTCTCCACCGAAGCTTTCTTT
D gene: .
V gene: TRBV18
J gene: TRBJ1-1
clone size: once

CDR3 protein: CASSPRTGTDTQYF
CDR3 DNA: TGTGCCAGCTCACCAAGGACAGGCACAGATACGCAGTATTTT
D gene: .
V gene: TRBV18
J gene: TRBJ2-3
clone size: once

CDR3 protein: CASSLAAGWGEQYF
CDR3 DNA: TGTGCCAGCAGCTTAGCCGCAGGGTGGGGTGAGCAGTACTTC
D gene: .
V gene: TRBV7-2
J gene: TRBJ2-7
clone size: .

CDR3 protein: CASSLAAGRFGETQYF
CDR3 DNA: TGTGCCAGCAGTTTAGCGGCGGGCAGGTTCGGAGAGACCCAGTACTTC
D gene: .
V gene: TRBV12-3/TRBV12-4
J gene: TRBJ2-5
clone size: .

CDR3 protein: CATIGLAGGTDTQYF
CDR3 DNA: TGTGCCACCATCGGACTAGCGGGGGGCACAGATACGCAGTATTTT
D gene: TRBD2
V gene: TRBV10-3
J gene: TRBJ2-3
clone size: .

CDR3 protein: CAWSLFGGDLRNQPQHF
CDR3 DNA: TGTGCCTGGAGCCTCTTTGGAGGGGACCTACGCAATCAGCCCCAGCATTTT
D gene: .
V gene: TRBV30
J gene: TRBJ1-5
clone size: .

CDR3 protein: CATSRDLGGSGYTF
CDR3 DNA: TGTGCCACCAGCAGAGATTTGGGGGGGTCTGGCTACACCTTC
D gene: .
V gene: TRBV15
J gene: TRBJ1-2
clone size: once

CDR3 protein: CASSVSGALEQYF
CDR3 DNA: TGTGCCAGCAGCGTTAGCGGGGCACTCGAGCAGTACTTC
D gene: TRBD2
V gene: TRBV7-9
J gene: TRBJ2-7
clone size: .

CDR3 protein: CASSLGQRVEQYF
CDR3 DNA: TGTGCCAGCAGCTTAGGGCAGAGGGTCGAGCAGTACTTC
D gene: .
V gene: TRBV13
J gene: TRBJ2-7
clone size: .

CDR3 protein: CSAGGQAGNTEAFF
CDR3 DNA: TGCAGTGCTGGAGGACAGGCCGGGAACACTGAAGCTTTCTTT
D gene: TRBD1
V gene: TRBV20-1
J gene: TRBJ1-1
clone size: .

CDR3 protein: CASSARRSRGNTEAFF
CDR3 DNA: TGTGCCAGCAGTGCCCGGCGTTCCCGTGGGAACACTGAAGCTTTCTTT
D gene: .
V gene: TRBV6-2/TRBV6-3
J gene: TRBJ1-1
clone size: .

CDR3 protein: CASSFRTGNTEAFF
CDR3 DNA: TGTGCCAGCAGCTTTAGGACAGGGAACACTGAAGCTTTCTTT
D gene: TRBD1
V gene: TRBV7-6
J gene: TRBJ1-1
clone size: .

CDR3 protein: CASSQGPRADLYGYTF
CDR3 DNA: TGCGCCAGCAGCCAAGGCCCCCGGGCAGACCTCTATGGCTACACCTTC
D gene: .
V gene: TRBV4-1
J gene: TRBJ1-2
clone size: .

CDR3 protein: CAWDQRQANTEAFF
CDR3 DNA: TGTGCCTGGGATCAGAGGCAAGCGAACACTGAAGCTTTCTTT
D gene: .
V gene: TRBV30
J gene: TRBJ1-1
clone size: .

CDR3 protein: CASSSGTGNTEAFF
CDR3 DNA: TGTGCCAGCAGCTCCGGGACCGGGAACACTGAAGCTTTCTTT
D gene: .
V gene: TRBV7-3
J gene: TRBJ1-1
clone size: .

CDR3 protein: CASNSGGGNEQYF
CDR3 DNA: TGTGCCAGCAATAGCGGCGGAGGGAACGAGCAGTACTTC
D gene: .
V gene: TRBV28
J gene: TRBJ2-7
clone size: .

CDR3 protein: CATSDGQSYEQYF
CDR3 DNA: TGTGCCACCAGTGATGGACAGTCCTACGAGCAGTACTTC
D gene: .
V gene: TRBV24-1
J gene: TRBJ2-7
clone size: .

CDR3 protein: CASSRAGLNTEAFF
CDR3 DNA: TGTGCCAGCAGCAGGGCAGGGCTGAACACTGAAGCTTTCTTT
D gene: .
V gene: TRBV12-3/TRBV12-4
J gene: TRBJ1-1
clone size: .

CDR3 protein: CAWSRDRSSSGANVLTF
CDR3 DNA: TGTGCCTGGTCCCGGGACAGGTCTAGCTCTGGGGCCAACGTCCTGACTTTC
D gene: TRBD1
V gene: TRBV30
J gene: TRBJ2-6
clone size: .

CDR3 protein: CASSSGGQMWSYEQYF
CDR3 DNA: TGTGCCAGCAGCTCCGGGGGACAGATGTGGTCCTACGAGCAGTACTTC
D gene: .
V gene: TRBV5-4
J gene: TRBJ2-7
clone size: .

CDR3 protein: CSAPGTSGGITGELFF
CDR3 DNA: TGCAGTGCTCCCGGGACTAGCGGGGGGATCACCGGGGAGCTGTTTTTT
D gene: TRBD2
V gene: TRBV20-1
J gene: TRBJ2-2
clone size: .

CDR3 protein: CASRLNRGTEAFF
CDR3 DNA: TGTGCCAGCAGATTAAACAGGGGCACTGAAGCTTTCTTT
D gene: TRBD1
V gene: TRBV7-2
J gene: TRBJ1-1
clone size: .

CDR3 protein: CSARRRASGANVLTF
CDR3 DNA: TGCAGTGCTAGACGACGGGCCTCTGGGGCCAACGTCCTGACTTTC
D gene: .
V gene: TRBV20-1
J gene: TRBJ2-6
clone size: .

CDR3 protein: CASSFLTDTQYF
CDR3 DNA: TGTGCCAGCAGCTTCCTCACAGATACGCAGTATTTT
D gene: .
V gene: TRBV7-8
J gene: TRBJ2-3
clone size: .

CDR3 protein: CASSLFPGGNQPQHF
CDR3 DNA: TGTGCCAGCAGCTTGTTCCCAGGGGGCAATCAGCCCCAGCATTTT
D gene: .
V gene: TRBV5-4
J gene: TRBJ1-5
clone size: .

CDR3 protein: CASRIQGMNTEAFF
CDR3 DNA: TGTGCCAGCAGGATACAGGGAATGAACACTGAAGCTTTCTTT
D gene: .
V gene: TRBV7-2
J gene: TRBJ1-1
clone size: .

CDR3 protein: CASSLDRGPQHF
CDR3 DNA: TGTGCCAGCAGCTTAGATCGGGGGCCCCAGCATTTT
D gene: .
V gene: TRBV11-2
J gene: TRBJ1-5
clone size: .